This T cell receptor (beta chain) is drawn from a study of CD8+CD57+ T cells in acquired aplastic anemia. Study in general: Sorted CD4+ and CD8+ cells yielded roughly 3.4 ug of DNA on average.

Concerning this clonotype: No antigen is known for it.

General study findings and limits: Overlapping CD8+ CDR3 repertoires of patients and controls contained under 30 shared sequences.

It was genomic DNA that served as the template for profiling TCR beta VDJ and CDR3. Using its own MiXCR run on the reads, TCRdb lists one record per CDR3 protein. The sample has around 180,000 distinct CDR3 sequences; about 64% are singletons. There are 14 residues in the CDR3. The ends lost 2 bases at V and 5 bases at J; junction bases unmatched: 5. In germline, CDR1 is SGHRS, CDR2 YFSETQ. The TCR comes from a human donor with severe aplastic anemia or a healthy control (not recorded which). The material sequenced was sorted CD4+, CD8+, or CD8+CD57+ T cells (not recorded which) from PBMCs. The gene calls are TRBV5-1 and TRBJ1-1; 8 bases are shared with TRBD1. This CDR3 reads CASSFGQGETEAFF. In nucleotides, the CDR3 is TGCGCCAGCAGCTTCGGACAGGGAGAAACTGAAGCTTTCTTT.